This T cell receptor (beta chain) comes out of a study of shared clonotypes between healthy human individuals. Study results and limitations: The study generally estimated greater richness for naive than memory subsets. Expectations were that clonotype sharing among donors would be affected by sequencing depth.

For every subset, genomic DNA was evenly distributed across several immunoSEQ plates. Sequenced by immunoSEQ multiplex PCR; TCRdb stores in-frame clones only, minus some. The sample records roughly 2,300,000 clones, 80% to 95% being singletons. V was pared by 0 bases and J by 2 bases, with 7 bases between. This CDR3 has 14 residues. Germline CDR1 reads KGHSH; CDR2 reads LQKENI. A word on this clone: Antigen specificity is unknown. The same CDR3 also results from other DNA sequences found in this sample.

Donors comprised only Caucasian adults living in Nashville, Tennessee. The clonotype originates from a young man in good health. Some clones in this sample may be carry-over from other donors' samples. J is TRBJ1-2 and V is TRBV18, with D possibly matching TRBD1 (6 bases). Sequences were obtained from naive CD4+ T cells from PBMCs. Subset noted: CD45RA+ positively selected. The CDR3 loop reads CASSPPGQNYGYTF. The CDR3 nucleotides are TGTGCCAGCTCACCACCCGGACAGAACTATGGCTACACCTTC.